Below, 4 T cell receptor beta chains from the same sample are listed, as sequenced in a study of cytomegalovirus exposure and HLA in healthy donors. Assay used: immunoSEQ multiplex PCR; TCRdb lists only in-frame clones, some missing. The table shows some 150,000 clones, with approximately 90% occurring only once. Sequenced: PBMCs. These TCRs come from a woman aged 30 to 39 in good health and CMV-seronegative.

This chain links TRBV9 with TRBJ2-3; tentatively, D is TRBD1 (5 bases). The CDR3 runs to 14 residues. With 2 bases removed from V and 4 bases from J, the gap between germline ends came to 11 bases. Germline CDR1 SGDLS, CDR2 YYNGEE. CDR3 coding DNA: TGTGCCAGCAGCGTGGGGCAGGCTGCAGATACGCAGTATTTT. This codes for CASSVGQAADTQYF. The full variable domain, rest sourced from reference TRBV9 and TRBJ2-3, is DSGVTQTPKHLITATGQRVTLRCSPRSGDLSVYWYQQSLDQGLQFLIQYYNGEERAKGNILERFSAQQFPDLHSELNLSSLELGDSALYFCASSVGQAADTQYFGPGTRLTVL.

This clone was detected once. The chain joins TRBV4-1 to TRBJ1-1, with 8 bases that match TRBD1. There are 14 residues in the CDR3. Unmatched junction bases numbered 5, after V lost 7 bases and J lost 1 base. The V gene's germline CDR1 is MGHRA and CDR2 YSYEKL. CDR3 sequence: CASTDTGGNTEAFF. The CDR3, as DNA: TGCGCCAGCACCGATACAGGGGGGAACACTGAAGCTTTCTTT.

This clone was picked up a small number of times. This chain links TRBV19 with TRBJ2-7; the match to TRBD1 covers 7 bases. This CDR3 contains 14 residues. The V segment lost 4 bases and the J segment 5 bases; nucleotides outside the gene matches: 8. In germline, CDR1 is LNHDA, CDR2 SQIVND (reference sequence). CDR3 nucleotides: TGTGCCAGTAGTACTCAGGGGGAAAGGGACGAGCAGTACTTC. It specifies CASSTQGERDEQYF.

This clone came up a few times. V gene TRBV27 combines with J gene TRBJ1-2; D is uncertain. The CDR3 runs 13 residues. CDR1 is MNHEY, CDR2 SMNVEV, per germline (reference sequence). V was pared by 5 bases and J by 0 bases, with 7 bases between. CDR3 sequence reads: CASSITANYGYTF. The CDR3 DNA reads TGTGCCAGCAGTATCACAGCTAACTATGGCTACACCTTC.